The present entry profiles one T cell receptor beta chain with its context. These data come from a study of graft-versus-host responses after intestinal transplantation. About the research overall: Recipients got multivisceral, liver-intestinal, or isolated intestinal transplants.

The CDR3 covers 12 residues. Germline-derived CDR1 and CDR2 are SNHLY and FYNNEI. V was shortened by 10 bases and J by 3 bases, with 12 bases between the two germline ends. Some clones are missing from TCRdb's copy, which holds only in-frame ones; the method was immunoSEQ multiplex PCR. The sample has some 45,000 clones, around nine tenths seen once. The rearrangement links TRBV2 to TRBJ1-1, with TRBD1 as a possible D gene (5 bases). This sequence was found in a human patient who received an intestinal transplant, so some T cells may come from the graft donor. The sample here was PBMCs, taken 524 days after transplant. CDR3 DNA sequence: TGTGCCACCCAGACAGTGTACACTGAAGCTTTCTTT. Protein: CATQTVYTEAFF.